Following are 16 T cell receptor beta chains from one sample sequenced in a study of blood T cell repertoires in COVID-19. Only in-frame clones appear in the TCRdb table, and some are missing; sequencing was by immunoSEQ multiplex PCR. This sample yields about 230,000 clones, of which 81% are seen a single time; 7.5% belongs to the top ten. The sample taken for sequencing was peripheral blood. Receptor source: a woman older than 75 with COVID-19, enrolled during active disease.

CDR3 sequence (DNA): TGTGCCAGCTCTCCTCAGGGTGAACAGCCCCAGCATTTT. This encodes CASSPQGEQPQHF. The chain has TRBV18 and TRBJ1-5; maybe TRBD1 (5 bases). V gave up 6 bases and J gave up 7 bases, with 13 bases separating them. The CDR3 has 13 amino acids. CDR1 is KGHSH and CDR2 is LQKENI in the germline V gene.

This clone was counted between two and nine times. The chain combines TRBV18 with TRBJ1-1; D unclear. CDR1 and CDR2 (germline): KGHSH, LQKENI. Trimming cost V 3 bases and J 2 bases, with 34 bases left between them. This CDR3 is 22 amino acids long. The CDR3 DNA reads TGTGCCAGCTCACCCGCTATCGGGGTCAGCCGTGGAAGCCGAGGACCAAACACTGAAGCTTTCTTT. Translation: CASSPAIGVSRGSRGPNTEAFF.

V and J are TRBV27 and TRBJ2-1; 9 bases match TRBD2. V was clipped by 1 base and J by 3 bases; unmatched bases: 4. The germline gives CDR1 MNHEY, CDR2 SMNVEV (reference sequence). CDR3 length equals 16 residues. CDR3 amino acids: CASSLLAGVLYNEQFF. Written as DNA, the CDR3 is TGTGCCAGCAGTTTATTAGCGGGGGTTCTCTACAATGAGCAGTTCTTC.

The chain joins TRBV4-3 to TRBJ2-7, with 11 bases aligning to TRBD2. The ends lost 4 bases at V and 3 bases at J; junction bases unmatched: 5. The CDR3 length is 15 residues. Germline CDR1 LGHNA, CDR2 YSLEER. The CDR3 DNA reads TGCGCCAGCAGCCTGGAGACTAGCGGGATCTACGAGCAGTACTTC. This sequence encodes CASSLETSGIYEQYF.

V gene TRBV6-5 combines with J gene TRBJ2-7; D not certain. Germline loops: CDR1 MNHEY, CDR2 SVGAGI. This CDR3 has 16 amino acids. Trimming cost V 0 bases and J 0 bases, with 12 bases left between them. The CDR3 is CASSYSSGRSSYEQYF. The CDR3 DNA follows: TGTGCCAGCAGTTACTCCTCAGGCCGAAGCTCCTACGAGCAGTACTTC.

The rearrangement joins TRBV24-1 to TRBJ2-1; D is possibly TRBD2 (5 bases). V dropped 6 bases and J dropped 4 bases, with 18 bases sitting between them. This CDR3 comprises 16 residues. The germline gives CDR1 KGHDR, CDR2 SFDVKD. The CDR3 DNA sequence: TGTGCCACCAGTTCCCCCCAGGCCCGGAGGTACAATGAGCAGTTCTTC. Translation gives CATSSPQARRYNEQFF.

CDR3 region: CATTPSGTGVVGEQYF. The CDR3 DNA is TGTGCCACCACCCCGTCCGGGACAGGGGTAGTGGGCGAGCAGTACTTC. V and J are TRBV28 and TRBJ2-7; 10 bases align to TRBD1. The CDR3 runs 16 residues. Germline assignment: CDR1 MDHEN and CDR2 SYDVKM. The ends lost 10 bases at V and 6 bases at J; junction bases unmatched: 18.

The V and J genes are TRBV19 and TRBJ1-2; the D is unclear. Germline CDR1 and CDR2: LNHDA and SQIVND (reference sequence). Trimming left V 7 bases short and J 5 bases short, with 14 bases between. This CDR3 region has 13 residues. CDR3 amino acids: CASTLGREYGYTF. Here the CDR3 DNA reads TGTGCCAGTACCTTAGGGCGGGAGTATGGCTACACCTTC.

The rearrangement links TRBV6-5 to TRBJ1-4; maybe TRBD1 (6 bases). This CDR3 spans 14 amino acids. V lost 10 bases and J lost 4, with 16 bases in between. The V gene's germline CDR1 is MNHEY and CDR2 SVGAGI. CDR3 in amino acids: CATQSRDNNEKLFF. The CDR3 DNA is TGTGCCACCCAATCCCGGGACAATAATGAAAAACTGTTTTTT.

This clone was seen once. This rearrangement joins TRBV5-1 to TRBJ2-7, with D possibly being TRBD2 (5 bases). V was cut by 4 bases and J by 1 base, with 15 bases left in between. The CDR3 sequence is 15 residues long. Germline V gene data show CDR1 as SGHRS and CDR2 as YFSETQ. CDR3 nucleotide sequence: TGCGCCAGCAGCCGCGAGGGAGTTGGTTCCTACGAGCAGTACTTC. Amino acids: CASSREGVGSYEQYF.

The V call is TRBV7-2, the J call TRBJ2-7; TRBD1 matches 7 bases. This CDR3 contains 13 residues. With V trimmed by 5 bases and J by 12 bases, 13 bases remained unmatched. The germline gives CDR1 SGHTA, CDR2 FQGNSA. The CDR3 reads CASSRTGRTGLYF. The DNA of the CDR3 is TGTGCCAGCAGCAGGACAGGCCGAACGGGCCTGTACTTC.

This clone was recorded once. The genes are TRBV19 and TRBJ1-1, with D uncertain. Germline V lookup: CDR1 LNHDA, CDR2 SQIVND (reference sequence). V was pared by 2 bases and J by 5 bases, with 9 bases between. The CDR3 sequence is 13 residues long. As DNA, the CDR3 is TGTGCCAGTAGTATATCAAGAGGGACTGAAGCTTTCTTT. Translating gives CASSISRGTEAFF.

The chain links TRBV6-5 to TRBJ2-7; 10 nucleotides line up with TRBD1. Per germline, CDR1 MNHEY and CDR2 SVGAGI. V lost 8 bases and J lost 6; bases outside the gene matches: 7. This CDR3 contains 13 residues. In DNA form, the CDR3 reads TGTGCCAGCGGGACAGGGGAAAGGGGCGAGCAGTACTTC. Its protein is CASGTGERGEQYF.

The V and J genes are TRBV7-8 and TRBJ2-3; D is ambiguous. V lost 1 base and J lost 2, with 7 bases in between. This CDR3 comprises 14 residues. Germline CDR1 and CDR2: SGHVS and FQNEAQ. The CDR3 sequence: CASSLVQPTDTQYF. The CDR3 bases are TGTGCCAGCAGCTTAGTACAGCCCACAGATACGCAGTATTTT.

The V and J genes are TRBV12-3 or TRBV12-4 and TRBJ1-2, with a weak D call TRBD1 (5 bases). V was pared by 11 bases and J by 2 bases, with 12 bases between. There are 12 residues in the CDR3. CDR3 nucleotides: TGTGCCTCCGCTAGGGGAAACTATGGCTACACCTTC. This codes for CASARGNYGYTF.

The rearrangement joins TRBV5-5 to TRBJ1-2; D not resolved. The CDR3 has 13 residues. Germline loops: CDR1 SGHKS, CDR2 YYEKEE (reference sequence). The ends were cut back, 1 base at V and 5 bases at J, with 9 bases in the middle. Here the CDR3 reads CASSLYTGYGYTF. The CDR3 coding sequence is TGTGCCAGCAGCTTGTATACGGGGTATGGCTACACCTTC.